Below are 17 T cell receptor beta chains sequenced from a single sample in a study of blood T cell repertoires in COVID-19. Here immunoSEQ multiplex PCR was the method, and the copy in TCRdb shows in-frame clones only, minus some. The sample carries roughly 130,000 clones, approximately 80% recorded once. Source material: peripheral blood. The receptors originated from a man aged 50 to 60 with acute or convalescent COVID-19.

This rearrangement joins TRBV5-1 to TRBJ1-3; TRBD1 matches 12 bases. The germline CDR1 and CDR2 sequences are SGHRS and YFSETQ. The CDR3 runs 16 residues. V was pared by 3 bases and J by 2 bases, with 3 bases of the junction left unmatched. The CDR3 DNA sequence: TGCGCCAGCAGCTCGGGACAGGGGGCTGCTGGAAACACCATATATTTT. Translating it yields CASSSGQGAAGNTIYF.

This clone was counted a few times. V and J are TRBV3-1 (or the pseudogene TRBV3-2) and TRBJ2-7, with D perhaps TRBD2 (7 bases). CDR1 and CDR2 from the germline V gene are LGHDT and YNNKEL (reference sequence). Between the trimmed V and J ends, which lost 2 bases and 0 bases, there was a span of 11 bases. This CDR3 has 15 amino acids. Here the CDR3 reads CASSQSGGLSYEQYF. The CDR3 DNA follows: TGTGCCAGCAGCCAATCCGGGGGGCTCTCCTACGAGCAGTACTTC.

The V call is TRBV12-3 or TRBV12-4, the J call TRBJ1-4; D ambiguous. V lost 5 bases and J 6 bases, leaving 10 bases between the germline ends. This CDR3 has 13 amino acids. The CDR3: CASSPLRHEKLFF. The CDR3 bases are TGTGCCAGCAGTCCCCTGCGGCATGAAAAACTGTTTTTT.

The chain uses TRBV18 and TRBJ2-3; D is perhaps TRBD1 (6 bases). CDR1 is KGHSH and CDR2 is LQKENI in the germline V gene. V lost 5 bases, J lost 2 bases, and 11 bases lay in between. There are 14 residues in the CDR3. The CDR3 spells CASSMGQFTDTQYF. The CDR3 coding sequence is TGTGCCAGCTCAATGGGACAATTCACAGATACGCAGTATTTT.

This chain links TRBV3-1 (or the pseudogene TRBV3-2) with TRBJ2-2, with 10 bases matching TRBD1. Germline V CDR1 and CDR2: LGHDT, YNNKEL (reference sequence). The CDR3 extends over 15 amino acids. The V gene end was trimmed by 4 bases and the J gene end by 5 bases; junction bases not matched to a gene: 4. As DNA, the CDR3 is TGTGCCAGCAGCCGGGACAGGGGAGGGACCGGGGAGCTGTTTTTT. As protein: CASSRDRGGTGELFF.

This chain links TRBV7-6 with TRBJ2-1, with 10 bases aligning to TRBD2. The junction had 5 bases not matched to a gene; V was cut back by 2 bases and J by 4 bases. The CDR3 has 16 amino acids. The germline gives CDR1 SGHVS, CDR2 FNYEAQ. The CDR3 sequence: CASSLRLAGAYNEQFF. In nucleotides, the CDR3 is TGTGCCAGCAGCTTAAGGCTAGCGGGGGCATACAATGAGCAGTTCTTC.

The gene calls are TRBV27 and TRBJ2-7, with 9 bases that match TRBD1. Trimming cost V 10 bases and J 6 bases; bases outside gene matches: 10. The CDR3 contains 13 residues. CDR1 is MNHEY, CDR2 SMNVEV, per germline (reference sequence). CDR3 loop: CAISRGQGSEQYF. Written as DNA, the CDR3 is TGTGCCATCTCGAGGGGACAGGGTAGCGAGCAGTACTTC.

This clone was seen once. This sequence joins TRBV4-1 and TRBJ2-5, with TRBD1 identical over 8 bases. Per the germline V gene, CDR1 is MGHRA and CDR2 is YSYEKL. The CDR3 has 14 residues. V gave up 3 bases and J gave up 5 bases; unmatched junction bases: 5. The CDR3: CASSQRTGRETQYF. For the CDR3, the DNA is TGCGCCAGCAGCCAGAGGACAGGGCGGGAGACCCAGTACTTC.

The chain couples TRBV6-5 to TRBJ2-7, with 7 bases aligning to TRBD1. The germline CDR1 and CDR2 sequences are MNHEY and SVGAGI. The V and J ends lost 6 bases and 2 bases, in that order; junction bases with no gene match: 4. CDR3 length: 13 amino acids. The CDR3 protein is CASRLTGAYEQYV. The CDR3 DNA sequence: TGTGCCAGCAGATTAACAGGGGCCTACGAGCAGTACGTC.

The V gene is TRBV10-3, the J gene TRBJ1-1; 7 nucleotides line up with TRBD1. The junction had 6 bases not matched to a gene; V was cut back by 9 bases and J by 2 bases. CDR1 is ENHRY and CDR2 is SYGVKD in the germline V gene. The CDR3 covers 13 residues. Here the CDR3 DNA reads TGTGCCATAGCAGACAGGGAAAACACTGAAGCTTTCTTT. This gives the protein CAIADRENTEAFF.

V and J are TRBV19 and TRBJ2-2, with 9 bases lining up with TRBD1. Germline-derived CDR1 and CDR2 are LNHDA and SQIVND (reference sequence). With 2 bases clipped from V and 6 bases from J, the junction kept 7 bases outside the gene matches. The CDR3 sequence is 16 residues long. CDR3: CASSIMGQGRAGELFF. The DNA for the CDR3 is TGTGCCAGTAGTATAATGGGACAGGGAAGGGCCGGGGAGCTGTTTTTT.

The chain recombines TRBV6-5 with TRBJ2-3, with 12 bases fitting TRBD2. Unmatched junction bases numbered 4, after V lost 4 bases and J lost 5 bases. The CDR3 has 15 residues. Per germline, CDR1 MNHEY and CDR2 SVGAGI. CDR3 sequence (DNA): TGTGCCAGCAGTTCTAGCGGGGGGGCGAGAGATACGCAGTATTTT. It yields the protein CASSSSGGARDTQYF.

The gene calls are TRBV6-5 and TRBJ1-1; TRBD1 might be the D (5 bases). Trimming removed 6 bases from V and 2 bases from J, with 16 bases in between. From germline, CDR1 is MNHEY and CDR2 SVGAGI. This CDR3 has 15 amino acids. CDR3 bases: TGTGCCAGCAGCTCGGACACTTTGTTTAACACTGAAGCTTTCTTT. It specifies CASSSDTLFNTEAFF.

This clone was counted once. The rearrangement links TRBV18 to TRBJ1-5; perhaps TRBD1 as D (6 bases). CDR1 and CDR2 from the germline V gene are KGHSH and LQKENI. The CDR3 has 16 residues. Trimming removed 2 bases at V and 2 bases at J, with 13 bases between. Here the CDR3 reads CASSPRTAAGNQPQHF. The CDR3 DNA follows: TGTGCCAGCTCACCAAGGACAGCCGCCGGCAATCAGCCCCAGCATTTT. The full variable domain, its missing parts supplied by reference TRBV18 and TRBJ1-5, is NAGVMQNPRHLVRRRGQEARLRCSPMKGHSHVYWYRQLPEEGLKFMVYLQKENIIDESGMPKERFSAEFPKEGPSILRIQQVVRGDSAAYFCASSPRTAAGNQPQHFGDGTRLSIL.

This clone was observed a handful of times. The CDR3 sequence: CASSEIRYGEQYF. The DNA for the CDR3 is TGTGCCAGCAGTGAAATACGTTACGGCGAGCAGTACTTC. V gene TRBV2 combines with J gene TRBJ2-7, with D hard to call. V was pared by 2 bases and J by 6 bases, with 11 bases between. The CDR3 totals 13 residues. Per germline, CDR1 SNHLY and CDR2 FYNNEI.

V gene TRBV5-1 combines with J gene TRBJ2-3; 13 bases agree with TRBD2. The CDR3 is made up of 14 amino acids. V shed 3 bases, J shed 5 bases, and the junction held 0 bases outside the gene matches. Germline CDR1 is SGHRS and CDR2 is YFSETQ. CDR3 DNA: TGCGCCAGCAGCTGGACTAGCGGGGGAGATACGCAGTATTTT. This codes for CASSWTSGGDTQYF.

The rearrangement joins TRBV5-1 to TRBJ2-5; 9 bases agree with TRBD2. This CDR3 contains 13 residues. CDR1 SGHRS and CDR2 YFSETQ come from the germline V gene. With 4 bases clipped from V and 4 bases from J, the junction kept 2 bases outside the gene matches. The CDR3 DNA reads as TGCGCCAGCAGCCGGACTAGCGCAGAGACCCAGTACTTC. It is translated as CASSRTSAETQYF.